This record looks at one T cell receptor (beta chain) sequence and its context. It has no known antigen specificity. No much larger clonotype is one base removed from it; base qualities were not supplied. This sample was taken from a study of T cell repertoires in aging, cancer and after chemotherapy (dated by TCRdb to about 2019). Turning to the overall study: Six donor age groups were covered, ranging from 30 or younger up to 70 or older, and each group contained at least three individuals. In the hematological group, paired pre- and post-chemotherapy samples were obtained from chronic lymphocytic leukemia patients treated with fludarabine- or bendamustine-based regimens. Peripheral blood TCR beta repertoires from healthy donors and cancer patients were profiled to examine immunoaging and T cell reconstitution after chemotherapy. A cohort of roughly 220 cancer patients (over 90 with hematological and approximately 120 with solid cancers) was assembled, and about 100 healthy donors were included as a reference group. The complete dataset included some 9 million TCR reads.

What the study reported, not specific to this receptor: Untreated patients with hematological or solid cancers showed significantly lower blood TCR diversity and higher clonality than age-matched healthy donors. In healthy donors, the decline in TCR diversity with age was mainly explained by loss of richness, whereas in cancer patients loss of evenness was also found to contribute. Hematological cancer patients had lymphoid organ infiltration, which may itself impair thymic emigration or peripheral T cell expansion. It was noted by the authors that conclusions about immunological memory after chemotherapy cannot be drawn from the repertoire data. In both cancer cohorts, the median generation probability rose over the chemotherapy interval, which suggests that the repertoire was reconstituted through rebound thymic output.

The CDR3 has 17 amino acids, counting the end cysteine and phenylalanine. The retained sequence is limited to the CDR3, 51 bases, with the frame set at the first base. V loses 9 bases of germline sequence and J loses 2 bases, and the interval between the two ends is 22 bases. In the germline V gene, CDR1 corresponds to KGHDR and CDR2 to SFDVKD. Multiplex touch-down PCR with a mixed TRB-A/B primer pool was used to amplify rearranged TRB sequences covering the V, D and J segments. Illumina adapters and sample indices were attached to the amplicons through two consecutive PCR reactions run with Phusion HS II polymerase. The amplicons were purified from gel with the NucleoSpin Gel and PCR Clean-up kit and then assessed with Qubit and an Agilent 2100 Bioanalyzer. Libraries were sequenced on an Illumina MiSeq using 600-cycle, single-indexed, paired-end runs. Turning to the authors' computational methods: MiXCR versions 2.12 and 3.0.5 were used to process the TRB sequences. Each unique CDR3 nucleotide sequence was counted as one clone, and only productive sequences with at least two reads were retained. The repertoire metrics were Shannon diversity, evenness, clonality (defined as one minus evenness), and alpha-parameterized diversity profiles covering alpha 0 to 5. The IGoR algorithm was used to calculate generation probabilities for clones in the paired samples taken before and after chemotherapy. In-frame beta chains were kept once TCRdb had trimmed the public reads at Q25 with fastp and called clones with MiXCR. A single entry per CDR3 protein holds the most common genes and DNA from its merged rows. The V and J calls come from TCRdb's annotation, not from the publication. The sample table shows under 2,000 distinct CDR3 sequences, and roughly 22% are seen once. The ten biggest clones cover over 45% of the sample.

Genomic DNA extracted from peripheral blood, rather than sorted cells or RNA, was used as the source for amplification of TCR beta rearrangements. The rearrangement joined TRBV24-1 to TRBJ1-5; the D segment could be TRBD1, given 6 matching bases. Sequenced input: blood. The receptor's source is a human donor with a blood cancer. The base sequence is TGTGCCACCTCGCCGAGAAGTACAGGGATGGGCAATCAGCCCCAGCATTTT. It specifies CATSPRSTGMGNQPQHF.